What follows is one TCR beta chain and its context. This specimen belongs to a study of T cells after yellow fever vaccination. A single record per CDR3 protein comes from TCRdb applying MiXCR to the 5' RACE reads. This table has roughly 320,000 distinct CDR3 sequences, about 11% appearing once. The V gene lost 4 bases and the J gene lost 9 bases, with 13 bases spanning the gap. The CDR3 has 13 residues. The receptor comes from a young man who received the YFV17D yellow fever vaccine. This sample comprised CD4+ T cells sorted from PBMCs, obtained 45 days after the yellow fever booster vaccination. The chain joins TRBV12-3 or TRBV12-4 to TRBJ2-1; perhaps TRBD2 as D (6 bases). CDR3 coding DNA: TGTGCCAGCAGTTCCCGACTAGTGGGTGAGCAGTTCTTC. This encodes CASSSRLVGEQFF.